The T cell receptor (beta chain) under discussion was sequenced for a study of primary melanoma T cells and metastatic recurrence (dated by TCRdb to between 2020 and 2021). Describing the broader study: The cohort comprised 150 to 200 primary melanomas of stage T2 to T4, with thickness greater than 1 mm. Histopathological grading of tumor-infiltrating lymphocytes served as the comparison point for the T-cell fraction derived from sequencing. Whether T-cell fraction and T-cell repertoire clonality in primary melanoma tumors predicted patient outcome was tested in the study. The T-cell fraction measured by TCR beta sequencing was compared against progression-free survival as the clinical outcome.

Receptors were amplified or captured by the immunoSEQ multiplex PCR assay. Primary melanoma tumor tissue underwent high-throughput sequencing of the T-cell receptor beta chain. As for how the authors treated the data: Among the repertoire analyses were the distribution of insertions and deletions and the sharing of TCRB CDR3 between samples. A gradient-boosted model ranked the predictive value of the T-cell fraction against histopathological variables. The immuneACCESS repertoire file appears here via TCRdb, limited to in-frame rearrangements. These files lack a portion of the clones; in checked studies, under half of the deficit traces to unresolved V genes, and the cause of the others is not known. D and trimming were read from the DNA, whereas the V and J calls and clone size are those reported in that table. The sample table holds approximately 2,200 clones, of which roughly 70% were seen once. The ten largest clones represent around 27% of the sample.

The patients had surgically resected primary melanoma that was considered potentially curable but at risk of metastatic recurrence. Findings and caveats that apply to the study as a whole: The tumor T-cell fraction reportedly predicted progression-free survival independently of thickness, ulceration, mitotic rate and age. An effective T-cell-mediated antitumor response in primary melanoma was framed by the authors only as a suggestion, not a demonstrated mechanism. Compared with adding any other histopathological variable to tumor thickness, adding T-cell fraction reportedly produced a bigger improvement in progression-free survival prediction. A T-cell fraction above 20% appeared protective regardless of ulceration status, mitotic rate or nodal disease.

Germline trimming: 3 bases from V, 2 bases from J; junction bases outside gene matches: 5. Per the germline V gene, MNHGY is the CDR1 and SAAAGT is the CDR2. The CDR3 starts with the cysteine, ends with the phenylalanine, and has 15 residues. The read is trimmed to its CDR3 DNA, 45 bases read in frame from base 1. This clone turned up a few times. Its recognized antigen is unknown. Base qualities are not provided; no much larger clone lies one nucleotide away. This receptor was obtained from a human donor with melanoma. Sequenced: melanoma tumor tissue. The sequence is built from TRBV6-8 and TRBJ2-7; 9 nucleotides in the junction match TRBD2. CDR3 sequence: CASSYSLAGTYEQYF. The nucleotide sequence is given as TGTGCCAGCAGTTATAGCCTAGCGGGGACCTACGAGCAGTACTTC.